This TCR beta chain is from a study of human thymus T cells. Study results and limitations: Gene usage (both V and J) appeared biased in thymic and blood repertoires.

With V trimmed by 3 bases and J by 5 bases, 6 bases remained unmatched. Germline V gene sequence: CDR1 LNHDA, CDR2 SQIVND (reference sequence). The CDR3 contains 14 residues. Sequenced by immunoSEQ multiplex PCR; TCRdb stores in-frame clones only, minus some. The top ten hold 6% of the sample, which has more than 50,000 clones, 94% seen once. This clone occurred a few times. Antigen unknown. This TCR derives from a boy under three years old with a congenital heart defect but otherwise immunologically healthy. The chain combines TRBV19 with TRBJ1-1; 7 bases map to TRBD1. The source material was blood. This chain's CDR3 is CASSILSRGTEAFF. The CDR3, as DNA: TGTGCCAGTAGTATCTTGTCCAGGGGGACTGAAGCTTTCTTT.